This TCR beta chain originates from a study of T cells in Graves' hyperthyroidism and ophthalmopathy. Turning to this clonotype: Its antigen is not known.

The CDR3 consists of 13 residues. The germline CDR1 and CDR2 sequences are SQVTM and ANQGSEA. Unmatched junction bases numbered 5, after V lost 6 bases and J lost 7 bases. Researchers amplified the TCR beta CDR3 regions from RNA transcripts. A set of HTBI primers served as the primers for a first-round RT-PCR of the TCR CDR3. TCRdb reprocessed the multiplex PCR reads with MiXCR, giving one entry per CDR3 protein. The sample carries almost 500,000 distinct CDR3 sequences, approximately 22% recorded once. Whole-study findings and limits: In blood, most of the thyroid clonotypes expanded above 0.001 were also present.

The origin of this receptor is a woman in her 70s with Graves' ophthalmopathy. The sample taken for sequencing was blood. The V call is TRBV29-1, the J call TRBJ1-4; 10 nucleotides line up with TRBD1. The CDR3 here is CSVGQGSGEKLFF. Here the CDR3 DNA reads TGCAGCGTGGGACAGGGGTCAGGTGAAAAACTGTTTTTT.